This TCR beta chain is drawn from a study of blood T cell repertoires in COVID-19. Study information: From the United States, Italy and Spain came samples of acute and convalescent COVID-19. Sample material is recorded as cDNA or gDNA derived from T cells, B-cell-depleted T cells, or PBMCs.

Method: immunoSEQ multiplex PCR; TCRdb's copy keeps in-frame clones and lacks some. The repertoire holds about 78,000 clones, with roughly 91% as singletons. CDR1 and CDR2 (germline): MNHEY, SVGAGI. With 6 bases clipped from V and 5 bases from J, the junction kept 7 bases outside the gene matches. The CDR3 contains 14 residues. The sample was peripheral blood. The chain combines TRBV6-5 with TRBJ2-5; 9 bases are a match to TRBD1. The sequence was collected from a woman in her 50s in a cohort sampled during active COVID-19. The CDR3: CASSNRQGEETQYF. For the CDR3, the DNA is TGTGCCAGCAGCAACAGACAGGGGGAGGAGACCCAGTACTTC.